This T cell receptor (beta chain) was observed in a study of response to subunit inactivated influenza vaccine. In TCRdb, the RT-PCR reads were re-called with MiXCR into one record per CDR3 protein. The sample yields 450,000 to 600,000 distinct CDR3 sequences, approximately 15% seen once. This CDR3 spans 15 amino acids. Germline assignment: CDR1 SEHNR and CDR2 FQNEAQ (reference sequence). Between the trimmed V and J ends, which lost 2 bases and 3 bases, there was a span of 10 bases. A remark on this clonotype: Antigen unknown.

Overall study findings and caveats: Authors suggested that a seasonal influenza vaccination recruits few new T cells each time.

This receptor was identified in a man between 50 and 75 years old who received an inactivated influenza vaccine. The chain is built from TRBV7-9 and TRBJ2-2; D could derive from TRBD1 or TRBD2 (6 bases each). Specimen: CD4+ T cells sorted from PBMCs, collected less than 30 months after vaccination. CDR3 amino acids: CASSLLGGYTGELFF. The CDR3 bases are TGTGCCAGCAGCTTACTCGGGGGCTACACCGGGGAGCTGTTTTTT.